The next 8 T cell receptor beta chains were all read from a single sample in a study of blood T cell repertoires in COVID-19. TCRdb's table, derived via immunoSEQ multiplex PCR, lists solely in-frame clones and lacks some. The sample includes tens of thousands of clones, 80% to 90% seen only once; the top ten take over 15%. Sequencing was carried out using peripheral blood. The source is a woman aged 55 to 70 with COVID-19, enrolled during active disease.

V gene TRBV30 combines with J gene TRBJ1-2; the match to TRBD1 covers 10 bases. The CDR3 consists of 13 residues. V was pared by 0 bases and J by 6 bases, with 1 base of the junction left unmatched. CDR1 and CDR2 (germline): GTSNPN, SVGIG (reference sequence). The CDR3 here is CAWSVGTGDGYTF. In DNA form, the CDR3 reads TGTGCCTGGAGTGTTGGGACAGGGGATGGCTACACCTTC.

The J gene is TRBJ2-5, the V gene TRBV6-1; D may be TRBD1 (6 bases). CDR1 and CDR2 from the germline V gene are MNHNS and SASEGT. Trimming cost V 1 base and J 7 bases, with 16 bases left between them. The CDR3 runs to 15 residues. The CDR3 sequence is CASSEVGTIPGTQYF. The DNA of the CDR3 is TGTGCCAGCAGTGAAGTAGGGACAATCCCTGGGACCCAGTACTTC.

This clone was detected only a few times. This chain joins TRBV27 and TRBJ2-7; TRBD2 agrees at 12 bases. Trimming cost V 5 bases and J 6 bases; bases outside gene matches: 11. The CDR3 extends over 16 amino acids. Germline V gene lookup returns CDR1 MNHEY and CDR2 SMNVEV (reference sequence). CDR3 sequence: CASSVRPGLAGLEQYF. DNA for the CDR3: TGTGCCAGCAGTGTAAGACCGGGACTAGCGGGCCTCGAGCAGTACTTC.

This clone was seen a few times. The rearrangement uses TRBV7-6 and TRBJ1-3; the D is unclear. This CDR3 contains 16 residues. Trimming took off 1 base at V and 0 bases at J, with 10 bases between the two ends. Germline CDR1 reads SGHVS; CDR2 reads FNYEAQ. The DNA of the CDR3 is TGTGCCAGCAGCTTAGGCCAGGCGAACTCTGGAAACACCATATATTTT. It specifies CASSLGQANSGNTIYF.

CDR3 residues: CASSLTGGDEQFF. For the CDR3, the DNA is TGTGCCAGCAGCTTGACGGGGGGCGATGAGCAGTTCTTC. The rearrangement uses TRBV5-8 and TRBJ2-1, with D maybe TRBD2 (7 bases). The CDR3 has 13 amino acids. The V gene lost 1 base and the J gene lost 8 bases, with 10 bases spanning the gap. Germline V gene data show CDR1 as SGHTS and CDR2 as YDEGEE.

The V gene is TRBV28, the J gene TRBJ2-1; D possibly corresponds to TRBD1 (5 bases). Trimming shortened V by 1 base and J by 12 bases, and 16 bases separated the two germline ends. CDR1 MDHEN and CDR2 SYDVKM come from the germline V gene. The CDR3 contains 14 residues. Written as DNA, the CDR3 is TGTGCCAGCAGTTTATATACCAGGGTCGCAACGCAGTTCTTC. This sequence encodes CASSLYTRVATQFF.

This clone has a handful of counts. V usage is TRBV25-1 and J usage is TRBJ2-5, with 13 bases fitting TRBD2. Looked up from germline, CDR1 is MGHDK and CDR2 is SYGVNS. The J segment lost 1 base and the V segment lost 8 bases, leaving 4 bases of the junction unmatched. The CDR3 covers 15 residues. DNA for the CDR3: TGTGCCAGCGGGGGACTAGCGGGGATCCAAGAGACCCAGTACTTC. Amino acid sequence: CASGGLAGIQETQYF.

The V gene is TRBV29-1, the J gene TRBJ1-2; tentatively, D is TRBD1 (5 bases). The CDR3 runs 13 residues. Germline CDR1 SQVTM, CDR2 ANQGSEA. The germline V and J ends were trimmed by 0 bases and 4 bases, with 9 bases remaining between them. CDR3 loop: CSVEDLGAYGYTF. In DNA form, the CDR3 reads TGCAGCGTTGAAGATCTAGGGGCCTATGGCTACACCTTC.